Included here is one T cell receptor beta chain sequence, with context. Its antigen is still unknown. This sample stems from a study of OX40 agonist ivuxolimab in advanced cancers. Study details: Intravenous ivuxolimab at 0.01 to 10 mg/kg was given to patients every 2 weeks. Of mixed ages from about 20 to 80 and averaging approximately 60 years, the group was 65% to 85% male.

The data were produced by immunoSEQ multiplex PCR, yet TCRdb's version contains in-frame clones alone and is incomplete. The sample contains tens of thousands of clones, roughly 80% of which appear only once. V was pared by 2 bases and J by 8 bases, with 16 bases between. This CDR3 contains 15 residues. In germline, CDR1 is LNHDA, CDR2 SQIVND (reference sequence). Study-level points and caveats: CD4+ T cells averaged fewer expanded clones than CD8+ T cells.

The chain couples TRBV19 to TRBJ2-1; either TRBD1 or TRBD2 may supply D (5 bases each). Sequences were derived from CD4+ or CD8+ T cells sorted from blood, sampled in a trial of the OX40 agonist ivuxolimab. The clonotype originates from an adult with an advanced solid tumor such as melanoma, head and neck, liver or kidney cancer. The CDR3 DNA is TGTGCCAGTAGTATATCTTACGGGGCCTGGGATGAGCAGTTCTTC. Protein product: CASSISYGAWDEQFF.